This note documents a single TCR beta chain sequence. This entry belongs to a study of blood T cell repertoires in COVID-19. The CDR3 has 14 amino acids. V shed 5 bases and J shed 3 bases, with 11 bases lying between them. CDR1 and CDR2 (germline): LGHDT, YNNKEL (reference sequence). Study processing details: It was from reference gene primer amplification that nucleated cell counts were estimated. Produced via immunoSEQ multiplex PCR; TCRdb's table is partial and in-frame only. That table supplies the V and J calls and clone size; D and trimming were determined from the DNA. Of a few hundred thousand clones listed, just under 90% are singletons.

Source material: peripheral blood. This rearrangement joins TRBV3-1 (or the pseudogene TRBV3-2) to TRBJ1-3; a weak D match, TRBD1 (6 bases). The origin of this receptor is a woman in her forties or fifties with COVID-19, enrolled during active disease. Here the CDR3 reads CASSTGRIGNTIYF. The CDR3 nucleotides are TGTGCCAGCAGCACAGGGAGAATTGGAAACACCATATATTTT.